This T cell receptor beta chain was captured by sequencing in a study of shared T cell receptors in the human thymus. Produced via immunoSEQ multiplex PCR; TCRdb's table is partial and in-frame only. The sample includes fewer than 700,000 clones, around nine tenths of them seen just once. The ends were cut back, 5 bases at V and 6 bases at J, with 18 bases in the middle. Germline CDR1 SGHNT, CDR2 YYREEE (reference sequence). The CDR3 has 14 residues. These same data were also listed under a study on human thymus T cells. In that study: Obtained as resections during corrective heart surgery, the thymus tissue was then studied. Usage of V and J genes appeared biased in thymic and blood repertoires. Related research has reported that thymic repertoires overlap highly among unrelated individuals.

The sequence derives from a boy under three years old with a congenital heart defect. Source material: thymocytes. This chain joins TRBV5-4 and TRBJ2-7; D possibly corresponds to TRBD2 (7 bases). The CDR3 DNA sequence: TGTGCCAGCAGACCCTCGCCGGGGGGCGGCGAGCAGTACTTC. Its translation is CASRPSPGGGEQYF.